A selection of T cell receptor beta chains follows, all from one sample in a study of blood T cell repertoires in COVID-19. The data were produced by immunoSEQ multiplex PCR, yet TCRdb's version contains in-frame clones alone and is incomplete. This sample has around 300,000 clones, with 87% found just once. Material: peripheral blood. The receptors derive from a man aged 18 to 30 with active or convalescent COVID-19. The conserved cysteine and the conserved F or W are not part of the CDR3 here. Fields, in order: clone size, D gene, V gene, J gene, CDR3 protein. D genes are given only for firm matches. Not every row has a clone size; where given, it reads once, few, many or a size class.

-	TRBD1	TRBV4-1	TRBJ2-3	ASSQGQGSDTQY
-	TRBD2	TRBV3-1/TRBV3-2	TRBJ2-7	ASSPRASGTSSYEQY
-	TRBD2	TRBV4-1	TRBJ2-5	ASSQEGLEETQY
-	-	TRBV7-9	TRBJ2-3	ASSLDRDPTDTQY
-	TRBD1	TRBV5-1	TRBJ1-2	ASSPSGTGPGYT
-	-	TRBV7-9	TRBJ2-7	ASSLEFGAYEQY
-	-	TRBV6-5	TRBJ1-1	ASSYIDWSTEAF
-	-	TRBV7-9	TRBJ2-1	ASQSALYNEQF
-	TRBD1	TRBV18	TRBJ1-6	ASSTGTGVSPLH
-	TRBD1	TRBV4-1	TRBJ1-2	ASSQEALDRVVDGYT
-	-	TRBV27	TRBJ2-1	ASSSTLRAGYNEQF
-	TRBD1	TRBV7-3	TRBJ2-5	ASSPGGAGRETQY
once	TRBD2	TRBV7-9	TRBJ2-5	ASSEGRLAGEETQY
-	-	TRBV27	TRBJ2-3	ASAGDYSTDTQY
-	-	TRBV7-2	TRBJ1-1	ASSSQRSFEAF
-	-	TRBV5-8	TRBJ1-5	ASSLEGGDNQPQH
-	TRBD2	TRBV7-9	TRBJ2-7	ASSPRASGMYEQY
few	TRBD2	TRBV7-2	TRBJ2-7	ASSLGGTIYEQY
-	TRBD2	TRBV4-2	TRBJ2-7	ASSQERLAYEQY
-	-	TRBV10-3	TRBJ1-4	AIRVELEEKLF
-	-	TRBV18	TRBJ2-2	ASSPLLGVTGELF
-	TRBD2	TRBV11-2	TRBJ2-1	ASSSLAGGNEQF
-	TRBD2	TRBV4-2	TRBJ2-7	ASSQDRGWTSGSWSYEQY
-	-	TRBV29-1	TRBJ2-3	SVEAGASTDTQY
-	TRBD2	TRBV7-8	TRBJ2-1	ASSSGLDSHEQF
-	-	TRBV27	TRBJ1-1	ASSLFRGLGEAF
-	-	TRBV7-9	TRBJ1-4	ASSLVTVATNEKLF
-	-	TRBV5-6	TRBJ1-2	ASSPPGGYGYT
-	-	TRBV5-8	TRBJ2-7	ASRREPYEQY
few	TRBD1	TRBV15	TRBJ1-1	ATSRDSGTGNTEAF
-	TRBD1	TRBV7-9	TRBJ1-3	ASSFRPTGGVMGNTIY